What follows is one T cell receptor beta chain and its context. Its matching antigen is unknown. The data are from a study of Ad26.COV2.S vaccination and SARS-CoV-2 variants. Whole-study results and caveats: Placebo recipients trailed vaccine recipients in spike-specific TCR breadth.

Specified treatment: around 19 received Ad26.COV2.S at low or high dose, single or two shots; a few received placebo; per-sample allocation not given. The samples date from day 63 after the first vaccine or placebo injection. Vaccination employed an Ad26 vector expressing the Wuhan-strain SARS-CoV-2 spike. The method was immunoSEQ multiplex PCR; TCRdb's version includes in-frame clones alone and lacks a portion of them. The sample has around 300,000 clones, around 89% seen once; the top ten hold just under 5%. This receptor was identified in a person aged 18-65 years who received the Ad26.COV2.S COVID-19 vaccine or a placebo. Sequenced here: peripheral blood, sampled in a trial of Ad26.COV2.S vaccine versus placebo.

The CDR3 loop is CASNARTGGEAQHF. CDR3 in DNA: TGTGCCAGTAACGCCCGAACAGGGGGCGAGGCCCAGCATTTT. The gene calls are TRBV19 and TRBJ1-5, with 9 positions matching TRBD1. Germline lookup yields CDR1 LNHDA and CDR2 SQIVND (reference sequence). V gave up 7 bases and J gave up 11 bases; unmatched junction bases: 12. The CDR3 is made up of 14 amino acids.